What follows are 5 T cell receptor beta chains derived from one specimen sequenced in a study of PD-L1 blockade in urothelial cancer. Profiling relied on immunoSEQ multiplex PCR, and the TCRdb table lists in-frame clones only, not all of them. The sample yields roughly 25,000 clones, about four fifths seen once. The sample in question was PBMCs, obtained around atezolizumab (anti-PD-L1) treatment. These receptors all stem from a man between 65 and 85 years old with urothelial cancer.

The chain couples TRBV30 to TRBJ2-5, with 9 bases fitting TRBD1. Germline V gene data show CDR1 as GTSNPN and CDR2 as SVGIG (reference sequence). This CDR3 spans 18 amino acids. V lost 0 bases and J lost 2; bases outside the gene matches: 13. Written as DNA, the CDR3 is TGTGCCTGGAGTGTTGGGACAGGGAGTTTTGGGTTACAAGAGACCCAGTACTTC. Residues: CAWSVGTGSFGLQETQYF.

A few counts support this clone. This sequence joins TRBV11-2 and TRBJ2-3; 12 bases align to TRBD2. The CDR3 is 15 residues long. Looked up from germline, CDR1 is SGHAT and CDR2 is FQNNGV. J gave up 3 bases and V 5 bases, and 3 bases lay outside the gene matches. CDR3 DNA: TGTGCCAGCAGCCCTCTAGCGGGAGGGACAGATACGCAGTATTTT. This gives the protein CASSPLAGGTDTQYF.

V usage is TRBV6-5 and J usage is TRBJ1-1; 7 bases are shared with TRBD1. From germline, CDR1 is MNHEY and CDR2 SVGAGI. The CDR3 is 12 amino acids. J gave up 3 bases and V 7 bases, and 2 bases lay outside the gene matches. CDR3 region: CASNRGDTEAFF. The CDR3 bases are TGTGCCAGCAACAGGGGCGACACTGAAGCTTTCTTT.

This chain connects TRBV6-5 to TRBJ1-1, with 10 bases identical to TRBD1. Germline CDR1 reads MNHEY; CDR2 reads SVGAGI. The CDR3 totals 14 residues. V lost 7 bases, J lost 1 base, and 3 bases stayed unmatched. The DNA for the CDR3 is TGTGCCAGCAAAAGGACAGGGGGGAACACTGAAGCTTTCTTT. Translating it yields CASKRTGGNTEAFF.

V usage is TRBV18 and J usage is TRBJ1-3; 7 nucleotides line up with TRBD1. The CDR3 totals 18 residues. The ends lost 3 bases at V and 0 bases at J; junction bases unmatched: 11. Germline values: CDR1 KGHSH, CDR2 LQKENI. The CDR3, as DNA: TGTGCCAGCTCACCGAGGCAAACAGGGGATTACTCTGGAAACACCATATATTTT. This translates into CASSPRQTGDYSGNTIYF.